The present T cell receptor (beta chain) was sequenced within a study of T-cell reconstitution after alpha-beta-depleted transplantation in children. Study findings and constraints: Approximately two months post-transplant, alpha-beta T cells reportedly originated from several hundred expanded graft clones.

V lost 5 bases and J lost 1, with 15 bases in between. The CDR3 extends over 15 amino acids. Germline V CDR1 and CDR2: SGHTA, FQGNSA. Unique molecular identifiers were built into the TCRbeta library. TCRdb re-called the PCR reads through MiXCR, storing one row per CDR3 protein. The table has about 540,000 distinct CDR3 sequences, 25% to 30% seen once. In this sample, this clonotype turned up a few times. Its matching antigen is unknown. Sequenced material: PBMCs, taken before TCRalphabeta/CD19-depleted stem cell transplant. This clonotype was sampled from a boy under two years old with Wiskott-Aldrich syndrome, due to receive a stem cell transplant. This chain links TRBV7-2 with TRBJ2-7, with D perhaps TRBD1 or TRBD2 (5 bases each). In DNA, the CDR3 is TGTGCCAGCAGCACCGTGGGGACGGGGTCCTACGAGCAGTACTTC. Translating it yields CASSTVGTGSYEQYF. The whole variable domain, remainder taken from reference TRBV7-2 and TRBJ2-7, is GAGVSQSPSNKVTEKGKDVELRCDPISGHTALYWYRQSLGQGLEFLIYFQGNSAPDKSGLPSDRFSAERTGGSVSTLTIQRTQQEDSAVYLCASSTVGTGSYEQYFGPGTRLTVT.